The rows below give T cell receptor beta chains drawn from one sample of a study of monozygotic twins with inflammatory bowel disease. TCRdb re-called the 5' RACE reads; one entry per CDR3 protein, DNA not given. The specimen's table records about 150,000 distinct CDR3 sequences. Sequenced: blood. These receptors were obtained from a human donor with ulcerative colitis or Crohn's disease, or a healthy co-twin of an affected twin (not recorded which). The CDR3 runs from the conserved cysteine through the conserved F or W. Fields, in order: CDR3 protein, V gene, J gene.

CDR3 protein: CASSPLAGGFNSPLHF
V gene: TRBV3-1
J gene: TRBJ1-6

CDR3 protein: CASSLDGYEQYF
V gene: TRBV5-4
J gene: TRBJ2-7

CDR3 protein: CASSPPTTGLGQYF
V gene: TRBV18
J gene: TRBJ2-7

CDR3 protein: CASNLDRGTVNEQFF
V gene: TRBV19
J gene: TRBJ2-1

CDR3 protein: CASSVAGRFTGELFF
V gene: TRBV9
J gene: TRBJ2-2

CDR3 protein: CSARVSASLSSYNSPLHF
V gene: TRBV20-1
J gene: TRBJ1-6

CDR3 protein: CASSPRDSPSTDTQYF
V gene: TRBV11-2
J gene: TRBJ2-3

CDR3 protein: CAISEGGGSQETQYF
V gene: TRBV10-3
J gene: TRBJ2-5

CDR3 protein: CASSLAPRRTGVFYEQYF
V gene: TRBV7-2
J gene: TRBJ2-7

CDR3 protein: CASSLAVAEKNIQYF
V gene: TRBV5-1
J gene: TRBJ2-4

CDR3 protein: CASSMTGLDDEQYF
V gene: TRBV5-1
J gene: TRBJ2-7

CDR3 protein: CASSQIRDRGQETQYF
V gene: TRBV5-6
J gene: TRBJ2-5

CDR3 protein: CASSFYRGEGVTEAFF
V gene: TRBV28
J gene: TRBJ1-1

CDR3 protein: CASSQAVGRSYNEQFF
V gene: TRBV3-1
J gene: TRBJ2-1

CDR3 protein: CSAGGRRDTEAFF
V gene: TRBV20-1
J gene: TRBJ1-1

CDR3 protein: CASSPILRTSGYNEQFF
V gene: TRBV19
J gene: TRBJ2-1

CDR3 protein: CATSGTAPQETHYF
V gene: TRBV27
J gene: TRBJ2-5

CDR3 protein: CASSAGQGAFEQYF
V gene: TRBV5-1
J gene: TRBJ2-7